Included here is one T cell receptor beta chain sequence, with context. CDR1 is GTSNPN and CDR2 is SVGIG in the germline V gene (reference sequence). The CDR3 is made up of 14 amino acids. Trimming removed 2 bases from V and 6 bases from J, with 14 bases in between. Sequenced by immunoSEQ multiplex PCR; TCRdb stores in-frame clones only, minus some. The table records fewer than 50,000 clones, roughly 87% of them present only once. These data come from a study of lymphopenia after photon versus proton radiotherapy. The sequenced sample was peripheral blood, obtained from a patient treated with photon-based radiotherapy. The clonotype comes from a man between 35 and 55 years old with gastric cancer. The gene calls are TRBV30 and TRBJ1-5, with a tentative D call TRBD1 (6 bases). The CDR3 here is CAWSSWTEGQPQHF. The CDR3 DNA follows: TGTGCCTGGAGTTCGTGGACAGAGGGTCAGCCCCAGCATTTT.